The 8 T cell receptor beta chains below all came from one sample that was sequenced in a study of response to subunit inactivated influenza vaccine (dated 2018 in TCRdb). The library was prepared using RT-PCR. The listed sequencing device is Illumina HiSeq 2500. TCRdb trimmed the raw reads at Q25, called clones with MiXCR and kept productive beta chains. Rows with one shared CDR3 protein collapse into an entry with the most common genes and DNA. The sample yields about 170,000 distinct CDR3 sequences; less than 15% were counted once. Of the sample, less than 30% is held by the ten largest clones. These sequences were also reported in another study, on T cells expressing NK-cell markers. That second publication adds: 5'RACE template switching, by which a universal primer site and unique molecular identifiers were added, was used to make TCR beta cDNA libraries.

Sequencing was performed on CD8+ T cells sorted from PBMCs, taken less than 13 days after vaccination. The receptors come from a man aged 50 to 59 who received an inactivated influenza vaccine. Donor details come from another sample of the same person, matched by shared clones.

This clonotype was counted a few times. The chain couples TRBV5-6 to TRBJ2-1, with D perhaps assigned TRBD1 or TRBD2 (5 bases each). This CDR3 has 15 amino acids. Germline CDR1 is SGHDT and CDR2 is YYEEEE. V lost 0 bases to trimming and J lost 2 bases, with 9 bases between them. The CDR3 sequence is CASSLVRDAYNEQFF. Here the CDR3 DNA reads TGTGCCAGCAGCTTGGTCAGGGACGCCTACAATGAGCAGTTCTTC.

In regard to this clonotype: Mismatch with germline at one junction end may stem from a read error. Here the CDR3 DNA reads TGCAGTGCCGGGGACGGGGGGGTCGAAGCCCAGCCTTTT. This encodes CSAGDGGVEAQPF. V is TRBV20-1 and J is TRBJ1-5; D may be TRBD1 (5 bases). CDR3 length: 13 residues. Germline CDR1 is DFQATT and CDR2 is SNEGSKA (reference sequence).

This clonotype was detected ten times or more. The chain joins TRBV11-2 to TRBJ2-7, with D unclear. Trimming shortened V by 1 base and J by 1 base, and 2 bases separated the two germline ends. The CDR3 consists of 12 residues. Germline V gene lookup returns CDR1 SGHAT and CDR2 FQNNGV. CDR3 in amino acids: CASSLVSYEQYF. In DNA, the CDR3 is TGTGCCAGCAGCTTAGTTTCCTACGAGCAGTACTTC.

This clonotype was detected only a few times. The chain couples TRBV5-1 to TRBJ2-5; 8 bases match TRBD1. V gave up 4 bases and J gave up 1 base; unmatched junction bases: 3. In germline, CDR1 is SGHRS, CDR2 YFSETQ. This CDR3 is built from 14 residues. CDR3 loop: CASSQDRVQETQYF. CDR3 in DNA: TGCGCCAGCAGCCAGGACAGGGTCCAAGAGACCCAGTACTTC.

This clonotype has just a few counts. The chain couples TRBV24-1 to TRBJ2-7; 14 positions agree with TRBD2. CDR3 length: 15 residues. Losses at the gene ends were 2 bases for V and 4 bases for J; bases not matched to a gene: 0. The V gene's germline CDR1 is KGHDR and CDR2 SFDVKD. For the CDR3, the DNA is TGTGCCACCAGTGATTGGACTAGCGGGAGGTACGAGCAGTACTTC. Protein sequence: CATSDWTSGRYEQYF.

This clonotype was detected only a few times. Mismatch with germline at one junction end may stem from a read error. This chain connects TRBV6-5 to TRBJ2-7, with 9 bases lining up with TRBD1. The CDR3 is 11 residues long. The V gene's germline CDR1 is MNHEY and CDR2 SVGAGI. CDR3 sequence: CASSLGTGIHF. The CDR3 DNA sequence: TGTGCCAGCAGTCTAGGGACAGGGATTCACTTC.

This clonotype was counted between two and nine times. The chain couples TRBV7-2 to TRBJ2-7; 9 bases align to TRBD1. The germline V gene encodes CDR1 SGHTA and CDR2 FQGNSA. The CDR3 runs 15 residues. The V segment lost 5 bases and the J segment 4 bases; nucleotides outside the gene matches: 9. CDR3 coding DNA: TGTGCCAGCAGCACGGGGACAGGGCATCTTTACGAGCAGTACTTC. Its translation is CASSTGTGHLYEQYF.

This sequence joins TRBV28 and TRBJ2-7; D might be TRBD1 (7 bases). The CDR3 totals 14 residues. The V gene lost 5 bases and the J gene lost 3 bases, with 14 bases spanning the gap. CDR1 MDHEN and CDR2 SYDVKM come from the germline V gene. DNA of the CDR3: TGTGCCAGCAGTCCCGCGGGACAGTACTACGAGCAGTACTTC. Translated: CASSPAGQYYEQYF.